This paragraph covers one T cell receptor (beta chain) sequence. Antigen specificity is unknown. Preparation of the TCRbeta library involved a method that used unique molecular identifiers. TCRdb ran MiXCR on the PCR reads and lists one entry per CDR3 protein. The sample has fewer than 1 million distinct CDR3 sequences, around 17% seen once; the top ten hold around 4.5%. The data were taken from a study of T-cell reconstitution after alpha-beta-depleted transplantation in children. The study, taken as a whole, reports: Elevated TCRbeta diversity at day 60 was traced, in some patients, to surviving recipient T cells and thymic progenitors. Newly made T cells mostly supplied T-cell counts and diversity one year after transplant.

Trimming removed 5 bases from V and 7 bases from J, with 15 bases in between. The CDR3 extends over 13 amino acids. Germline V gene data show CDR1 as DFQATT and CDR2 as SNEGSKA (reference sequence). Sequencing used PBMCs, mostly from graft donor cells, obtained 360 days after TCRalphabeta/CD19-depleted stem cell transplant. The receptor was derived from a male patient younger than 18 who had a stem cell transplant for acute lymphoblastic leukemia, so the T cells may come from the graft donor. This sequence joins TRBV20-1 and TRBJ1-5; maybe TRBD1 (6 bases). CDR3 sequence reads: CSAAPTGNQPQHF. In DNA form, the CDR3 reads TGCAGTGCTGCCCCAACAGGGAACCAGCCCCAGCATTTT.